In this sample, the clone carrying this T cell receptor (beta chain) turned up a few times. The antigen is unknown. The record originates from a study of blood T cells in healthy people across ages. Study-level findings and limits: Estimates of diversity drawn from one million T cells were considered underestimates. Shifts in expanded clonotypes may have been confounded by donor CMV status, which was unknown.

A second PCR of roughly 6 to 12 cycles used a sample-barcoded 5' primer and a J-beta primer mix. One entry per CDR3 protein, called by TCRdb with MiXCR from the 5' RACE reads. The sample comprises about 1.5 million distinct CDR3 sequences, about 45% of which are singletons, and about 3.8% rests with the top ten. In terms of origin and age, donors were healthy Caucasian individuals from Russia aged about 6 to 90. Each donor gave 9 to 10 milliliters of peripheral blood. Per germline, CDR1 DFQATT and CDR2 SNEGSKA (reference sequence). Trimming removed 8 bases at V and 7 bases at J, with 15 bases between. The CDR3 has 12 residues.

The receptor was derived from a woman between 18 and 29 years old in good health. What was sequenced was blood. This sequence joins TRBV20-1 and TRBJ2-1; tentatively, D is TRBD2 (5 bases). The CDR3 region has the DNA TGCAGTTCGGACTGGAATGGGAATGAGCAGTTCTTC. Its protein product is CSSDWNGNEQFF.